The entry below gives a single T cell receptor (beta chain) sequence along with its context. The antigen is unknown. Germline-derived CDR1 and CDR2 are LGHNA and YSLEER. Between the trimmed V and J ends, which lost 0 bases and 3 bases, there was a span of 12 bases. This CDR3 is built from 16 residues. The sample originates from a study of T cell responses to AZD1222 COVID-19 vaccine. Overall study findings and caveats: Among spike-specific TCRs, nearly half reportedly target unmutated variant regions. An increase in Spike-specific TCR breadth and depth was observed after two AZD1222 doses. Only five or six individuals given AZD1222 were seropositive at baseline.

Clones were read by immunoSEQ multiplex PCR, and TCRdb kept only the in-frame ones, dropping some. The data contain 130,000 to 150,000 clones, around nine tenths of them singletons. The chain joins TRBV4-3 to TRBJ1-3; D is unclear. The specimen comprised peripheral blood, sampled on day 0 of AZD1222 vaccination. The TCR originated in an adult in good health. The CDR3 loop reads CASSQDGAVGGNTIYF. The CDR3 DNA sequence: TGCGCCAGCAGCCAAGATGGCGCAGTGGGTGGAAACACCATATATTTT.